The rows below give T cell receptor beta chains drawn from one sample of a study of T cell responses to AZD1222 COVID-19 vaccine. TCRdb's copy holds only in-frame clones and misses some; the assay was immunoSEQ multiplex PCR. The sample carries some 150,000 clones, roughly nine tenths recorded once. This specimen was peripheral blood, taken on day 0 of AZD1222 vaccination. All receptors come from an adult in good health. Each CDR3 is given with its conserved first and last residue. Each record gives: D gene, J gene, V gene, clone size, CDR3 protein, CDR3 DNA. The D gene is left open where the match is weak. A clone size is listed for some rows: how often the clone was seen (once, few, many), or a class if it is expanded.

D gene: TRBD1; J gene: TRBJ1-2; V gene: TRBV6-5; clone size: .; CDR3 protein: CASSYRTGGGYTF; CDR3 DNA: TGTGCCAGCAGTTACCGGACAGGGGGCGGCTACACCTTC
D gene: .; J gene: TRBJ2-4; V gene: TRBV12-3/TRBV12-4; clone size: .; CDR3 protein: CASSSRDGGIQYF; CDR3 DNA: TGTGCCAGCAGTTCACGGGACGGGGGCATTCAGTACTTC
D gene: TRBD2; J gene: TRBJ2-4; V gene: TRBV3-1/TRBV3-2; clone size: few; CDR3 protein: CASSPGTSGALNIQYF; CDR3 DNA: TGTGCCAGCAGCCCGGGGACTAGCGGGGCTTTAAACATTCAGTACTTC
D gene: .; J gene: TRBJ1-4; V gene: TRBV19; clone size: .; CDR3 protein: CASSSKPQDNEKLFF; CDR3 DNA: TGTGCCAGTAGTTCCAAGCCACAGGATAATGAAAAACTGTTTTTT
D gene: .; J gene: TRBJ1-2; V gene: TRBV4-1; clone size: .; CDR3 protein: CASSQGILAGNNYGYTF; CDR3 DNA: TGCGCCAGCAGCCAAGGAATCCTGGCAGGGAATAACTATGGCTACACCTTC
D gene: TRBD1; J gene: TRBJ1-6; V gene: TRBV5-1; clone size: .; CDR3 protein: CASSAGQDVSPLHF; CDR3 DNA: TGCGCCAGCAGCGCGGGACAGGATGTGTCACCCCTCCACTTT
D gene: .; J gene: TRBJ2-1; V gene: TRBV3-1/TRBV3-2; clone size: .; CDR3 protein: CASSPPRRTSSYNEQFF; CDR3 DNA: TGTGCCAGCAGCCCCCCTAGACGGACCAGCTCCTACAATGAGCAGTTCTTC
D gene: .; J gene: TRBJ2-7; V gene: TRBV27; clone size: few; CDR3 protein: CASSPMTVTYEQYF; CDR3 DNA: TGTGCCAGCAGTCCGATGACAGTAACCTACGAGCAGTACTTC
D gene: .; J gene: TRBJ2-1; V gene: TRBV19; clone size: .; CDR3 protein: CASTPGNSDDEQFF; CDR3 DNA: TGTGCCAGTACCCCCGGGAATTCAGACGATGAGCAGTTCTTC
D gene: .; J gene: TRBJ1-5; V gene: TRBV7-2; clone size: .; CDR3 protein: CASSLVITSDQPQHF; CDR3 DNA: TGTGCCAGCAGCTTAGTGATCACATCTGATCAGCCCCAGCATTTT
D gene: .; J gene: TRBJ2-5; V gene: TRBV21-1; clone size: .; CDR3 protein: CASSKGSQETQYF; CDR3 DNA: TGTGCCAGCAGCAAAGGGTCCCAAGAGACCCAGTACTTC
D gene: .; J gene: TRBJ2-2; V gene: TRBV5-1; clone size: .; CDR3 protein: CASSSQPNTGELFF; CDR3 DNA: TGCGCCAGCAGCTCCCAGCCGAACACCGGGGAGCTGTTTTTT
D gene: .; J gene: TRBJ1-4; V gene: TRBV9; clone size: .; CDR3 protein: CASSVVPTNEKLFF; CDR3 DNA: TGTGCCAGCAGCGTGGTCCCAACTAATGAAAAACTGTTTTTT
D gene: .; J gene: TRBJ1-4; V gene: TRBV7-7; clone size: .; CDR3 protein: CASSPGSGNEKLFF; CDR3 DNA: TGTGCTAGCAGCCCTGGGTCGGGGAATGAAAAACTGTTTTTT
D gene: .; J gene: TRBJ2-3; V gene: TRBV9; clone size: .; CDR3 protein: CASSVLATGSTDTQYF; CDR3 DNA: TGTGCCAGCAGCGTTCTTGCCACAGGGAGCACAGATACGCAGTATTTT
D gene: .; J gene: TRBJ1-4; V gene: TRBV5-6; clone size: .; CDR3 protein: CASRVMAGSEKLFF; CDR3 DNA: TGTGCCAGCAGGGTCATGGCAGGTTCTGAAAAACTGTTTTTT
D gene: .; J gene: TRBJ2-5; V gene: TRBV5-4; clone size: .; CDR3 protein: CASRSRQGEETQYF; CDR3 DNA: TGTGCCAGCAGGAGCCGGCAGGGCGAAGAGACCCAGTACTTC
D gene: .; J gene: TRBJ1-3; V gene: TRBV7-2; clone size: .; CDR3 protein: CASSLGVYSGNTIYF; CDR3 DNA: TGTGCCAGCAGCTTAGGCGTGTACTCTGGAAACACCATATATTTT
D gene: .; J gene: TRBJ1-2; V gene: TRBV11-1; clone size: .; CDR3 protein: CASSDGGPGYGYTF; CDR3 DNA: TGTGCCAGCAGCGACGGGGGACCGGGCTATGGCTACACCTTC